The clone carrying this TCR beta chain has just one count. Sequenced by immunoSEQ multiplex PCR; TCRdb stores in-frame clones only, minus some. The sample records around 100,000 clones, around 80% being singletons. The CDR3 has 14 residues. From germline, CDR1 is LNHNV and CDR2 YYDKDF (reference sequence). Trimming stripped 5 bases from V and 10 bases from J, with 20 bases between. The entry originates in a study of T cell clones after liver transplantation. This specimen was CD4+ T cells from blood, taken about 50 months after liver transplant. The J gene is TRBJ1-1, the V gene TRBV15; tentatively, D is TRBD1 (6 bases). The TCR was taken from a human patient who received a liver transplant. T cells may partly derive from the graft donor. In DNA form, the CDR3 reads TGTGCCACCAGCGTCGGACAGCCGATCCGTAGAGCTTTCTTT. It is translated as CATSVGQPIRRAFF.